The 11 T cell receptor beta chains presented below share a single source sample, sequenced in a study of blood T cell repertoires in COVID-19. Generated by immunoSEQ multiplex PCR, the TCRdb table keeps only in-frame clones and is missing some. The sample has approximately 300,000 clones; approximately 92% are singletons. Sequenced: peripheral blood. All receptors derive from a woman in her 30s with COVID-19, enrolled during active disease.

The chain joins TRBV6-5 to TRBJ2-2; no definite D call. From germline, CDR1 is MNHEY and CDR2 SVGAGI. The V end lost 6 bases, the J end lost 8 bases, and 16 bases lay between the germline ends. CDR3 length: 14 amino acids. The CDR3 spells CASRQDLERGELFF. CDR3 bases: TGTGCCAGCAGGCAAGACCTGGAGAGGGGGGAGCTGTTTTTT.

V and J are TRBV30 and TRBJ1-5; 9 bases are a match to TRBD1. Germline CDR1 is GTSNPN and CDR2 is SVGIG (reference sequence). V dropped 1 base and J dropped 7; count of bases not matched to a gene: 5. The CDR3 loop spans 14 amino acids. The CDR3 spells CAWSAGTGRQPQHF. As DNA, the CDR3 is TGTGCCTGGAGTGCTGGGACAGGGCGGCAGCCCCAGCATTTT.

The gene calls are TRBV28 and TRBJ2-6; 8 bases align to TRBD1. Germline V gene data show CDR1 as MDHEN and CDR2 as SYDVKM. The V segment lost 4 bases and the J segment 4 bases; nucleotides outside the gene matches: 12. The CDR3 has 18 amino acids. CDR3 nucleotide sequence: TGTGCCAGCAGTTCTCGCCTGGGACAGGCGAGCGGGGCCAACGTCCTGACTTTC. Translation gives CASSSRLGQASGANVLTF.

The CDR3 loop is CATRLAGVSTGELFF. CDR3 in DNA: TGTGCCACCCGACTAGCGGGAGTGAGCACCGGGGAGCTGTTTTTT. This sequence joins TRBV6-5 and TRBJ2-2; 12 bases align to TRBD2. The CDR3 is made up of 15 amino acids. The germline V gene has CDR1 MNHEY and CDR2 SVGAGI. V was clipped by 10 bases and J by 4 bases; unmatched bases: 7.

The chain is built from TRBV28 and TRBJ1-6, with 7 bases matching TRBD1. Germline V gives CDR1 MDHEN, CDR2 SYDVKM. The CDR3 is 13 amino acids. The V segment lost 9 bases and the J segment 7 bases; nucleotides outside the gene matches: 6. The CDR3 DNA is TGTGCCAGTGGACCGGGACAGAATTCACCCCTCCACTTT. It yields the protein CASGPGQNSPLHF.

This clone was picked up one time. The chain is built from TRBV6-5 and TRBJ1-2; 10 bases are shared with TRBD1. The V and J ends lost 10 bases and 6 bases, in that order; junction bases with no gene match: 8. CDR1 and CDR2 from the germline V gene are MNHEY and SVGAGI. The CDR3 spans 13 residues. For the CDR3, the DNA is TGTGCCACGGAGAGGGGGACAGGGGATGGCTACACCTTC. Its protein is CATERGTGDGYTF.

This rearrangement joins TRBV7-8 to TRBJ1-2, with 7 bases lining up with TRBD1. J was trimmed by 8 bases and V by 4 bases; bases with no gene match: 7. The CDR3 is 13 residues long. Germline V gene sequence: CDR1 SGHVS, CDR2 FQNEAQ. CDR3 in amino acids: CASSSLNRGGYTF. The CDR3 DNA sequence: TGTGCCAGCAGCTCCCTGAACAGGGGAGGCTACACCTTC.

The V and J genes are TRBV11-2 and TRBJ2-5, with 9 bases lining up with TRBD2. Trimming at V came to 1 base and at J to 5 bases, leaving 11 bases not matched to a gene. The CDR3 has 17 residues. Germline-derived CDR1 and CDR2 are SGHAT and FQNNGV. CDR3 sequence reads: CASSLGWREGRRETQYF. The CDR3 DNA sequence: TGTGCCAGCAGCTTAGGTTGGCGGGAGGGCCGCAGGGAGACCCAGTACTTC.

This chain links TRBV5-1 with TRBJ1-2, with 7 bases aligning to TRBD1. CDR3 size: 14 residues. CDR1 and CDR2 (germline): SGHRS, YFSETQ. Losses at the gene ends were 7 bases for V and 5 bases for J; bases not matched to a gene: 11. The CDR3 DNA reads as TGCGCCAGCTACCTCGGGACAGATGGGTATGGCTACACCTTC. It encodes CASYLGTDGYGYTF.

The chain carries TRBV5-1 and TRBJ1-2; D remains ambiguous. The length of the CDR3 is 13 residues. Deletions cut 5 bases from V and 3 bases from J, with 11 bases between. Germline loops: CDR1 SGHRS, CDR2 YFSETQ. The CDR3 protein is CASSPVFDYGYTF. CDR3 nucleotide sequence: TGCGCCAGCAGTCCAGTTTTCGACTATGGCTACACCTTC.

This clone occurred a few times. The chain uses TRBV9 and TRBJ1-3; the match to TRBD1 covers 8 bases. The V segment lost 4 bases and the J segment 2 bases; nucleotides outside the gene matches: 11. The germline CDR1 and CDR2 sequences are SGDLS and YYNGEE. The CDR3 has 17 amino acids. This CDR3 is CASSRVQGGKTGNTIYF. CDR3 in DNA: TGTGCCAGCAGCAGAGTACAGGGGGGGAAGACTGGAAACACCATATATTTT. The full variable domain, rest sourced from reference TRBV9 and TRBJ1-3, is DSGVTQTPKHLITATGQRVTLRCSPRSGDLSVYWYQQSLDQGLQFLIQYYNGEERAKGNILERFSAQQFPDLHSELNLSSLELGDSALYFCASSRVQGGKTGNTIYFGEGSWLTVV.